These T cell receptor beta chains were read from a single sample in a study of regulatory T cells in long-lasting Graves disease. TCRdb reprocessed the multiplex PCR reads via MiXCR and lists one record per CDR3 protein. This table holds hundreds of thousands of distinct CDR3 sequences, about 12% found once. Separately, the same data were catalogued under a study of T cells in Graves' hyperthyroidism and ophthalmopathy.

The material sequenced was peripheral blood mononuclear cells (PBMCs), taken at new diagnosis, from a patient treated with antithyroid drugs. The receptors originated from a woman aged 25 to 39 with Graves disease. Both conserved end residues are part of each CDR3. The D gene is left open where the match is weak. The listing skips clone size in some rows; elsewhere it reads once, few, many or a size class.

D	V	size	J	CDR3	DNA
NA	TRBV15	many	TRBJ2-3	CATSRDLASTDTQYF	TGTGCCACCAGCAGAGACTTGGCTAGCACAGATACGCAGTATTTT
NA	TRBV15	many	TRBJ2-1	CATSREHVTYNEQFF	TGTGCCACCAGCAGAGAACACGTAACCTACAATGAGCAGTTCTTC
NA	TRBV20-1	NA	TRBJ1-1	CSARDRPTQGGNTEAFF	TGCAGTGCTAGAGATCGTCCCACACAGGGTGGGAACACTGAAGCTTTCTTT
NA	TRBV11-2	NA	TRBJ2-2	CASSFPFELGTPDTGELFF	TGTGCCAGCAGCTTCCCCTTCGAGTTGGGAACCCCAGACACCGGGGAGCTGTTTTTT
NA	TRBV29-1	many	TRBJ1-1	CSVTDGPNTEAFF	TGCAGCGTAACGGACGGCCCAAACACTGAAGCTTTCTTT
NA	TRBV6-1	many	TRBJ2-1	CASSHGGSGYNEQFF	TGTGCCAGCAGTCATGGAGGGAGCGGATACAATGAGCAGTTCTTC
NA	TRBV11-2	NA	TRBJ2-7	CASSFGLKGAYEQYF	TGTGCCAGCAGCTTCGGGTTGAAAGGGGCCTACGAGCAGTACTTC
NA	TRBV7-9	NA	TRBJ2-5	CASSLATASETQYF	TGTGCCAGCAGCTTAGCCACAGCATCCGAGACCCAGTACTTC
NA	TRBV10-3	many	TRBJ1-2	CAISGAGYGYTF	TGTGCCATCAGTGGGGCAGGCTATGGCTACACCTTC
TRBD1	TRBV5-1	NA	TRBJ2-7	CASGQGVWSDEQYF	TGCGCCAGCGGACAGGGCGTGTGGTCGGACGAGCAGTACTTC
NA	TRBV3-1	many	TRBJ2-1	CASSQELQRYNEQFF	TGTGCCAGCAGCCAAGAGCTCCAGCGCTACAATGAGCAGTTCTTC
NA	TRBV27	many	TRBJ1-2	CASSLSGDRQAPYGYTF	TGTGCCAGCAGTTTATCGGGGGATAGACAGGCTCCGTATGGCTACACCTTC
TRBD2	TRBV7-2	few	TRBJ2-5	CASSLSSLLAGRGGETQYF	TGTGCCAGCAGCTTATCTTCGTTGCTAGCGGGAAGGGGCGGAGAGACCCAGTACTTC
NA	TRBV12-3/TRBV12-4	many	TRBJ2-2	CASSRQGGAGELFF	TGTGCCAGCAGTCGTCAAGGAGGGGCCGGGGAGCTGTTTTTT
NA	TRBV30	many	TRBJ1-2	CACTGPYGYTF	TGTGCCTGTACAGGGCCCTATGGCTACACCTTC
NA	TRBV6-2/TRBV6-3	NA	TRBJ1-5	CASSDKGQFFGNQPQHF	TGTGCCAGCAGTGATAAAGGACAGTTTTTCGGCAATCAGCCCCAGCATTTT
NA	TRBV6-5	NA	TRBJ2-5	CASSYGLAMEETQYF	TGTGCCAGCAGTTACGGGCTAGCAATGGAAGAGACCCAGTACTTC
NA	TRBV11-2	many	TRBJ1-2	CASSFPDYGYTF	TGTGCCAGCAGCTTCCCAGACTATGGCTACACCTTC
TRBD1	TRBV9	NA	TRBJ1-5	CASSPGTEGSNQPQHF	TGTGCCAGCAGCCCCGGGACAGAGGGGAGCAATCAGCCCCAGCATTTT
TRBD1	TRBV7-9	many	TRBJ1-1	CASSQGATQNTEAFF	TGTGCCAGCAGCCAGGGGGCAACCCAAAACACTGAAGCTTTCTTC
TRBD2	TRBV18	many	TRBJ2-3	CASSPPWSGRAWLTDTQYF	TGTGCCAGCTCACCACCGTGGAGCGGGAGGGCCTGGTTGACAGATACGCAGTATTTT
TRBD2	TRBV15	many	TRBJ2-1	CATSRDGGLAGGPLANNEQFF	TGTGCCACCAGCAGGGACGGAGGCCTAGCGGGAGGGCCGCTCGCAAACAATGAGCAGTTCTTC
NA	TRBV6-1	NA	TRBJ1-5	CASTPYNSNQPQHF	TGTGCCAGCACCCCTTATAATAGCAATCAGCCCCAGCATTTT
NA	TRBV15	NA	TRBJ2-1	CATSRGWAEQFF	TGTGCCACCAGCAGAGGGTGGGCTGAGCAGTTCTTC
NA	TRBV12-3/TRBV12-4	few	TRBJ2-2	CATRRRGNTGELFF	TGTGCCACCCGCCGTAGGGGGAACACCGGGGAGCTGTTTTTT
TRBD1	TRBV4-3	NA	TRBJ1-2	CASSRLEGQAYGYTF	TGCGCCAGCAGCCGACTTGAGGGACAGGCGTATGGCTACACCTTC
NA	TRBV25-1	few	TRBJ1-5	CASSDSAGQPQHF	TGTGCCAGCAGTGATTCGGCTGGACAGCCCCAGCATTTT
NA	TRBV7-9	NA	TRBJ2-1	CASSFGRDPLNEQFF	TGTGCCAGCAGCTTTGGCAGGGATCCGCTCAATGAGCAGTTCTTC
NA	TRBV2	many	TRBJ2-1	CASTRVVVGNEQFF	TGTGCCAGCACCAGGGTTGTGGTGGGAAATGAGCAGTTCTTC
NA	TRBV7-9	many	TRBJ2-7	CASSLEPPEQYF	TGTGCCAGCAGCCTCGAACCTCCGGAGCAGTACTTC
NA	TRBV25-1	few	TRBJ2-3	CASSEGGWSDTQYF	TGTGCCAGCAGTGAAGGGGGCTGGTCAGATACGCAGTATTTT